The 5 T cell receptor beta chains presented below share a single source sample, sequenced in a study of identical twins. TCRdb reanalysed the 5' RACE reads using MiXCR and keeps one entry per CDR3 protein. Among 350,000 to 500,000 distinct CDR3 sequences, around 18% were seen once, and the ten largest hold around 12%. Material: naive T cells sorted from blood. Receptors originate from a man aged 50 or older in good health.

This clonotype was detected a few times. The chain employs TRBV19 and TRBJ2-1; D is undetermined. V dropped 5 bases and J dropped 7 bases, with 12 bases sitting between them. The CDR3 loop spans 13 amino acids. Per the germline V gene, CDR1 is LNHDA and CDR2 is SQIVND (reference sequence). The CDR3 reads CASSPPGENEQFF. CDR3 nucleotide sequence: TGTGCCAGTAGTCCCCCTGGGGAAAATGAGCAGTTCTTC.

This clonotype was seen more than once but under ten times. The rearrangement links TRBV7-8 to TRBJ2-7, with 7 bases identical to TRBD2. Losses at the gene ends were 1 base for V and 0 bases for J; bases not matched to a gene: 3. The germline V gene encodes CDR1 SGHVS and CDR2 FQNEAQ. This CDR3 contains 15 residues. DNA for the CDR3: TGTGCCAGCAGCTTAGACAGGACTAGCTCCTACGAGCAGTACTTC. Amino acid sequence: CASSLDRTSSYEQYF.

This clonotype was counted many times. The chain links TRBV29-1 to TRBJ2-3; D uncertain. CDR1 and CDR2 (germline): SQVTM, ANQGSEA. This CDR3 is 13 amino acids long. Trimming pared 0 bases from V and 6 bases from J, leaving 10 bases between. This CDR3 is CSVEDPPEDTQYF. CDR3 nucleotide sequence: TGCAGCGTTGAAGATCCCCCCGAGGATACGCAGTATTTT.

This clonotype has just a few counts. The rearrangement uses TRBV4-1 and TRBJ2-7; TRBD2 aligns across 10 bases. With V trimmed by 0 bases and J by 6 bases, 8 bases remained unmatched. Germline values: CDR1 MGHRA, CDR2 YSYEKL. This CDR3 spans 16 amino acids. CDR3 bases: TGCGCCAGCAGCCAAGATACGGCTAGCGGGGGAGGCGAGCAGTACTTC. It is translated as CASSQDTASGGGEQYF.

Many counts were recorded for this clonotype. The chain uses TRBV10-3 and TRBJ1-5; D unclear. CDR1 is ENHRY, CDR2 SYGVKD, per germline. The V end was cut by 3 bases, the J end by 0 bases, with 6 bases between. The length of the CDR3 is 14 residues. This CDR3 is CAISDSISNQPQHF. As DNA, the CDR3 is TGTGCCATCAGTGATTCTATTAGCAATCAGCCCCAGCATTTT.